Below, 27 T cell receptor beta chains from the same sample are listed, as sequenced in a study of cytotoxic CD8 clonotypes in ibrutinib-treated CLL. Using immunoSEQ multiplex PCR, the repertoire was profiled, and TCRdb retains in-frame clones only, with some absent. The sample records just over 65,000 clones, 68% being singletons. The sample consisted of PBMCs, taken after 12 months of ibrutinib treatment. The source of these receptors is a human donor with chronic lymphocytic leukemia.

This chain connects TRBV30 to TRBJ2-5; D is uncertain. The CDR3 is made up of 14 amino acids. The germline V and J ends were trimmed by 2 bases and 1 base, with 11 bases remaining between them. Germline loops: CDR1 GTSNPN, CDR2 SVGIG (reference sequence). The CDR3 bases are TGTGCCTGGAGTTCTGTCCGCTCCCAAGAGACCCAGTACTTC. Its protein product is CAWSSVRSQETQYF.

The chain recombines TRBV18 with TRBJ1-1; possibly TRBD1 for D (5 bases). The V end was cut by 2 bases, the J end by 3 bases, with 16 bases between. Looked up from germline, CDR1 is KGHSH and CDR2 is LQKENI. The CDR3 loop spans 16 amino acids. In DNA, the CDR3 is TGTGCCAGCTCACCAACAAATCCAGGGAGGGACACTGAAGCTTTCTTT. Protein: CASSPTNPGRDTEAFF.

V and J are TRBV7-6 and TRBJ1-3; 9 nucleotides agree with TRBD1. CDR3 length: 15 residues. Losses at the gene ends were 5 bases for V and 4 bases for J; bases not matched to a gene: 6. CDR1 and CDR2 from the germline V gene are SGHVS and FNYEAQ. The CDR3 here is CASSNRQGGGNTIYF. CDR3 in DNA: TGTGCCAGCAGCAATCGACAGGGGGGAGGAAACACCATATATTTT.

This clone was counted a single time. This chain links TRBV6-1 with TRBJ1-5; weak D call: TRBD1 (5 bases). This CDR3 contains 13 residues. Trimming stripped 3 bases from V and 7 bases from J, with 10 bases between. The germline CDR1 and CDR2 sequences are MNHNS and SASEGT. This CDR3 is CASSDGGGQPQHF. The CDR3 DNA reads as TGTGCCAGCAGTGATGGGGGGGGGCAGCCCCAGCATTTT.

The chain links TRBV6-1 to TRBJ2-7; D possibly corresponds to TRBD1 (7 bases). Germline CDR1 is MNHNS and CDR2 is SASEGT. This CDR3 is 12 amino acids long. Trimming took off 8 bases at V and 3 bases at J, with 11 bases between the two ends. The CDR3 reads CASQGGNYEQYF. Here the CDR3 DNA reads TGTGCCAGCCAGGGGGGAAACTACGAGCAGTACTTC.

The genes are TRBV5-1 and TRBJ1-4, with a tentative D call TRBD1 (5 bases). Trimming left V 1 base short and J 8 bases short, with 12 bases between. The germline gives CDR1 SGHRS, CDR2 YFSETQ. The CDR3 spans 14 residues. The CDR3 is CASSLRAGREKLFF. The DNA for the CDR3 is TGCGCCAGCAGCTTGAGGGCAGGGCGCGAAAAACTGTTTTTT.

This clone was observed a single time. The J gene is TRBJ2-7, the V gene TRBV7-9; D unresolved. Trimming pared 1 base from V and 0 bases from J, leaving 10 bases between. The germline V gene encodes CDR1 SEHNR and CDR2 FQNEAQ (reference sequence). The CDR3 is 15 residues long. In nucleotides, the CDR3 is TGTGCCAGCAGCTTAGACTTCCCGCTCTCCTACGAGCAGTACTTC. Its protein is CASSLDFPLSYEQYF.

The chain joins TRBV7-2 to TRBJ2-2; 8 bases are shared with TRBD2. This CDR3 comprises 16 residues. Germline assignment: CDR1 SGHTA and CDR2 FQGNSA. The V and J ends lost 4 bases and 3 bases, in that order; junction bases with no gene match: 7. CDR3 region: CASSYGVAGYTGELFF. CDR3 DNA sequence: TGTGCCAGCAGCTATGGGGTAGCGGGGTACACCGGGGAGCTGTTTTTT.

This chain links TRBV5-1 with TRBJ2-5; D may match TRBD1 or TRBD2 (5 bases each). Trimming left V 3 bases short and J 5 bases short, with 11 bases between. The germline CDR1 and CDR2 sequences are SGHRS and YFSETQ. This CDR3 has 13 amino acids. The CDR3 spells CASSSGTFETQYF. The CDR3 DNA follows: TGCGCCAGCAGCTCGGGGACCTTCGAGACCCAGTACTTC.

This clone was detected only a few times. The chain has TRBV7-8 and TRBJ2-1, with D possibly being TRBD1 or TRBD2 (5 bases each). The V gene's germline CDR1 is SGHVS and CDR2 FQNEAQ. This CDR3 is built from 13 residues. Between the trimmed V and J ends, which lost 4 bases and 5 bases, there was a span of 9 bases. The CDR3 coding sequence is TGTGCCAGCAGCTCTAGGGACCACAATGAGCAGTTCTTC. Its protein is CASSSRDHNEQFF.

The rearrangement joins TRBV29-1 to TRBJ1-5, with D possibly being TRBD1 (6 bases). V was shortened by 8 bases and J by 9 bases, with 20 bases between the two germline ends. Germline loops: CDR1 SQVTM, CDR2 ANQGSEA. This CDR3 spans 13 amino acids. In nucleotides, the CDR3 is TGCAGCACGCAAGATCAGGGGCGGGGGCCCCAGCATTTT. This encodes CSTQDQGRGPQHF.

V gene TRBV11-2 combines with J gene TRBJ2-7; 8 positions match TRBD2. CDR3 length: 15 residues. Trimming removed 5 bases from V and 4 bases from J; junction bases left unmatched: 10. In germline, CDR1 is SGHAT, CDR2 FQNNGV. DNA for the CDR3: TGTGCCAGCAGCCAGGACCCAGCGGGGGTTTACGAGCAGTACTTC. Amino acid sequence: CASSQDPAGVYEQYF.

CDR3 bases: TGTGCCAGCAGCCCCGGGACAGGGGATTACGGCAATCAGCCCCAGCATTTT. Encoded protein: CASSPGTGDYGNQPQHF. This sequence joins TRBV7-9 and TRBJ1-5, with 10 bases identical to TRBD1. J gave up 2 bases and V 5 bases, and 9 bases lay outside the gene matches. The CDR3 loop spans 17 amino acids. Germline V CDR1 and CDR2: SEHNR, FQNEAQ (reference sequence).

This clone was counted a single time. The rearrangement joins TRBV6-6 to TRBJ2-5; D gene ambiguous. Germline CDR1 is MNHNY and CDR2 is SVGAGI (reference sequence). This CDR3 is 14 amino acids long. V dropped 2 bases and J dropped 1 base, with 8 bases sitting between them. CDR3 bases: TGTGCCAGCAGTTACACCAGCACCCAAGAGACCCAGTACTTC. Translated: CASSYTSTQETQYF.

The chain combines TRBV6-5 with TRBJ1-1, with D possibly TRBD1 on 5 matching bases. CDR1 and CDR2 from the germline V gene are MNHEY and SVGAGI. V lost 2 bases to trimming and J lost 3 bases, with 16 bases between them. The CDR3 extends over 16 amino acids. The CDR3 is CASSYVGQGGHTEAFF. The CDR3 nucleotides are TGTGCCAGCAGTTACGTCGGGCAGGGAGGGCACACTGAAGCTTTCTTT.

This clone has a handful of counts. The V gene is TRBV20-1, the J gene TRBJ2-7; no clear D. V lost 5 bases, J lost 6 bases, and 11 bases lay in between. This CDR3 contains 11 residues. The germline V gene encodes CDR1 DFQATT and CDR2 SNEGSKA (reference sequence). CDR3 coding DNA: TGCAGTGCTTGGTCACGAGGCGAGCAGTACTTC. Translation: CSAWSRGEQYF.

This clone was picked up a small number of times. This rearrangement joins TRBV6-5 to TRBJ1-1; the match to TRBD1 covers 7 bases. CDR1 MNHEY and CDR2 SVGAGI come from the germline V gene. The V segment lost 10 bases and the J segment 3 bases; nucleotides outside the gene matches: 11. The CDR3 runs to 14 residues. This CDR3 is CATSGGGLDTEAFF. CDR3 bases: TGTGCCACCTCAGGGGGGGGGCTGGACACTGAAGCTTTCTTT.

CDR3 sequence (DNA): TGTGCCAGTAGTACGGCCCCGGGACAGCTTAATGAAAAACTGTTTTTT. Its translation: CASSTAPGQLNEKLFF. The chain carries TRBV19 and TRBJ1-4; 7 nucleotides align to TRBD1. V trimming: 4 bases; J trimming: 4 bases; junction bases outside the gene matches: 9. The CDR3 covers 16 residues. Germline V gene lookup returns CDR1 LNHDA and CDR2 SQIVND (reference sequence). Full variable domain (outside the CDR3, taken from reference TRBV19 and TRBJ1-4): DGGITQSPKYLFRKEGQNVTLSCEQNLNHDAMYWYRQDPGQGLRLIYYSQIVNDFQKGDIAEGYSVSREKKESFPLTVTSAQKNPTAFYLCASSTAPGQLNEKLFFGSGTQLSVL.

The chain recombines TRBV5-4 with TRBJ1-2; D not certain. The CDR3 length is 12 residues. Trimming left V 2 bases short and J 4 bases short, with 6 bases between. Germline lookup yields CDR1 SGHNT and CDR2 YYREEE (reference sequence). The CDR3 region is CASSLLVYGYTF. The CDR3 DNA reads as TGTGCCAGCAGCTTATTAGTCTATGGCTACACCTTC.

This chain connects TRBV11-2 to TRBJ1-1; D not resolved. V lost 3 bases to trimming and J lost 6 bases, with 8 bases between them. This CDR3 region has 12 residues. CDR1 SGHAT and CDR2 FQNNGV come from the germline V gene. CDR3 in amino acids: CASSFWTAEAFF. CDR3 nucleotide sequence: TGTGCCAGCAGCTTCTGGACGGCTGAAGCTTTCTTT.

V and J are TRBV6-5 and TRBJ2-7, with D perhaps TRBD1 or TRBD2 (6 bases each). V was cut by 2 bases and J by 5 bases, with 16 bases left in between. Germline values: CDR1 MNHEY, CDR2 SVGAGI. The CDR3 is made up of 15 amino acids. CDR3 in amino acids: CASSYGRGGNHEQYF. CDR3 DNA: TGTGCCAGCAGTTACGGCAGGGGAGGCAACCACGAGCAGTACTTC.

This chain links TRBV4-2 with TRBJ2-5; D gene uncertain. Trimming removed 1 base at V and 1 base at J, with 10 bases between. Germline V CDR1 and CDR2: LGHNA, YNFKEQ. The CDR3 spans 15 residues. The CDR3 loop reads CASSQGEQSQETQYF. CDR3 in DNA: TGTGCCAGCAGCCAAGGGGAACAATCCCAAGAGACCCAGTACTTC.

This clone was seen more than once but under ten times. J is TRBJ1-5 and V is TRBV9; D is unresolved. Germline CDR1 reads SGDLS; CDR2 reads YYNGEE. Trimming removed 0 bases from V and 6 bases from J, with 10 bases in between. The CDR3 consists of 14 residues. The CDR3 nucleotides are TGTGCCAGCAGCGTAGGACGGGGTGGTCAGCCCCAGCATTTT. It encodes CASSVGRGGQPQHF.

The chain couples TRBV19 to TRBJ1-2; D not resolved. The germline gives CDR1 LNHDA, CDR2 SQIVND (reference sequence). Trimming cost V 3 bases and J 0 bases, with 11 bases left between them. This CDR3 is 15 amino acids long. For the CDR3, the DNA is TGTGCCAGTAGTATCCGGCCGGGAGCTAACTATGGCTACACCTTC. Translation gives CASSIRPGANYGYTF.

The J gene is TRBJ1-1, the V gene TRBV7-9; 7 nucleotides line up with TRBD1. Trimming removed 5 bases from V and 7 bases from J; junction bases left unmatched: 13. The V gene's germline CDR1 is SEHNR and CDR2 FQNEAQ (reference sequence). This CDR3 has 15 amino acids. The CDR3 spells CASSGRGRGSGEAFF. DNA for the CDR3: TGTGCCAGCAGCGGGAGGGGGCGCGGGAGTGGTGAAGCTTTCTTT.

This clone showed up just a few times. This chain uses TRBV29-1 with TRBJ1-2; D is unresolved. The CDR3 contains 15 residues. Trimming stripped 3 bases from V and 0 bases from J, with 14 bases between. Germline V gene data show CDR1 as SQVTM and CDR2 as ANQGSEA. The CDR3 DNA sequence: TGCAGCGTTGACCACTACCCGGGGTCTAACTATGGCTACACCTTC. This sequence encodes CSVDHYPGSNYGYTF.

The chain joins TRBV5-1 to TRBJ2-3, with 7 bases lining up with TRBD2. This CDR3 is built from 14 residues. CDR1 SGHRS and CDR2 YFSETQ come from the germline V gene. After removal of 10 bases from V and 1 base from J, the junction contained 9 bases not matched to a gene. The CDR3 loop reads CAAGETPGTDTQYF. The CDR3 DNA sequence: TGCGCCGCGGGAGAGACCCCCGGCACAGATACGCAGTATTTT.